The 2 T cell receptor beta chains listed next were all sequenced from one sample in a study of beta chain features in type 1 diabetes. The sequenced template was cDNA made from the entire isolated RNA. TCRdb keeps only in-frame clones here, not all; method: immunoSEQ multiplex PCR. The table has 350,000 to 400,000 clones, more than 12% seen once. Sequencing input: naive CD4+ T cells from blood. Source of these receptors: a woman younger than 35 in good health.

The CDR3 nucleotides read TGTGCCTGGTCGAGGACAGCACGCAATCAGCCCCAGCATTTT. It encodes CAWSRTARNQPQHF. The V call is TRBV30, the J call TRBJ1-5; D may be TRBD1 (6 bases). V lost 5 bases to trimming and J lost 2 bases, with 13 bases between them. CDR3 length: 14 residues. The V gene's germline CDR1 is GTSNPN and CDR2 SVGIG (reference sequence). Variable domain in full (rest from reference TRBV30 and TRBJ1-5): SQTIHQWPATLVQPVGSPLSLECTVEGTSNPNLYWYRQAAGRGLQLLFYSVGIGQISSEVPQNLSASRPQDRQFILSSKKLLLSDSGFYLCAWSRTARNQPQHFGDGTRLSIL.

The CDR3 spells CSVSGGRGQGYNEQFF. CDR3 coding DNA: TGCAGCGTGTCGGGGGGGCGGGGACAGGGCTACAATGAGCAGTTCTTC. The chain recombines TRBV29-1 with TRBJ2-1; a weak D match, TRBD1 (9 bases). CDR3 size: 16 residues. V was trimmed by 6 bases and J by 3 bases, leaving 21 bases between them. The V gene's germline CDR1 is SQVTM and CDR2 ANQGSEA.